The present TCR beta chain was sequenced within a study of T cell responses to AZD1222 COVID-19 vaccine. Produced via immunoSEQ multiplex PCR; TCRdb's table is partial and in-frame only. The sample yields about 97,000 clones, around nine tenths seen once. Germline CDR1 reads MNHNS; CDR2 reads SASEGT. Trimming took off 3 bases at V and 7 bases at J, with 7 bases between the two ends. The CDR3 extends over 12 amino acids. This chain uses TRBV6-1 with TRBJ1-5, with D hard to call. This clonotype originated in an adult in good health. This sample comprised peripheral blood, obtained on day 0 of AZD1222 vaccination. CDR3 residues: CASSEGIQPQHF. CDR3 coding DNA: TGTGCCAGCAGTGAGGGGATACAGCCCCAGCATTTT.